These 31 T cell receptor beta chains came from one sample sequenced in a study of shared clonotypes between healthy human individuals. The protocol was immunoSEQ multiplex PCR, while the TCRdb copy is restricted to in-frame clones and leaves out a portion. The sample records about half a million clones, around 79% being singletons. The sample taken for sequencing was PBMCs. The receptors come from a woman between 40 and 50 years old in good health. Some clones in this sample may be carry-over from other donors' samples.

Points on this clone: At the DNA level, this CDR3 is encoded by other sequences in the same sample as well. The chain employs TRBV5-8 and TRBJ2-6; no clear D. The V and J ends lost 1 base and 4 bases respectively, with 3 bases between them. Germline CDR1 and CDR2: SGHTS and YDEGEE. The CDR3 has 13 amino acids. This chain's CDR3 is CASSLRGANVLTF. CDR3 nucleotide sequence: TGTGCCAGCAGCTTGAGGGGGGCCAACGTCCTGACTTTC.

V is TRBV2 and J is TRBJ2-7; 9 nucleotides line up with TRBD2. The V segment lost 7 bases and the J segment 2 bases; nucleotides outside the gene matches: 3. CDR1 SNHLY and CDR2 FYNNEI come from the germline V gene. The CDR3 extends over 13 amino acids. CDR3 protein: CASTSGATYEQYF. CDR3 nucleotide sequence: TGTGCCAGCACTAGCGGGGCTACCTACGAGCAGTACTTC.

The rearrangement joins TRBV27 to TRBJ2-7; D is undetermined. The CDR3 covers 13 residues. Germline V lookup: CDR1 MNHEY, CDR2 SMNVEV (reference sequence). Trimming took off 2 bases at V and 3 bases at J, with 8 bases between the two ends. For the CDR3, the DNA is TGTGCCAGCAGTTTACGGACGAACTACGAGCAGTACTTC. Amino acids: CASSLRTNYEQYF.

The chain links TRBV2 to TRBJ2-1; D possibly corresponds to TRBD2 (6 bases). V lost 8 bases and J lost 6, with 11 bases in between. Germline V lookup: CDR1 SNHLY, CDR2 FYNNEI. This CDR3 has 12 amino acids. The DNA for the CDR3 is TGTGCCAGCCTCGGGGGATTCAATGAGCAGTTCTTC. Translating gives CASLGGFNEQFF.

This chain connects TRBV11-2 to TRBJ1-2, with D perhaps TRBD1 (5 bases). V lost 4 bases, J lost 5 bases, and 14 bases lay in between. Germline CDR1 reads SGHAT; CDR2 reads FQNNGV. The CDR3 runs to 14 residues. The CDR3 DNA follows: TGTGCCAGCAGCTCAACGACAGATCGGTATGGCTACACCTTC. Protein: CASSSTTDRYGYTF.

This chain links TRBV5-1 with TRBJ2-5; D tentatively reads TRBD1 or TRBD2 (5 bases each). Looked up from germline, CDR1 is SGHRS and CDR2 is YFSETQ. There are 16 residues in the CDR3. The V and J ends lost 2 bases and 0 bases respectively, with 14 bases between them. CDR3 in DNA: TGCGCCAGCAGCTTATCCGGGACGGCAGACCAAGAGACCCAGTACTTC. Amino acids: CASSLSGTADQETQYF. Drawing the rest from reference TRBV5-1 and TRBJ2-5, the complete variable domain is KAGVTQTPRYLIKTRGQQVTLSCSPISGHRSVSWYQQTPGQGLQFLFEYFSETQRNKGNFPGRFSGRQFSNSRSEMNVSTLELGDSALYLCASSLSGTADQETQYFGPGTRLLVL.

The chain has TRBV5-1 and TRBJ1-3, with a weak D call TRBD1 (5 bases). Deletions cut 2 bases from V and 2 bases from J, with 17 bases between. The CDR3 is 17 residues long. CDR1 is SGHRS and CDR2 is YFSETQ in the germline V gene. CDR3 nucleotide sequence: TGCGCCAGCAGCTTTGGTACAGGTTCATTACCTGGAAACACCATATATTTT. Translation: CASSFGTGSLPGNTIYF.

The CDR3 is CASSSGTSLFTDTQYF. CDR3 DNA sequence: TGTGCCAGCAGCTCCGGGACTAGCCTATTCACAGATACGCAGTATTTT. The J gene is TRBJ2-3, the V gene TRBV11-3; 9 nucleotides align to TRBD2. The length of the CDR3 is 16 residues. J was trimmed by 2 bases and V by 4 bases; bases with no gene match: 7. Germline loops: CDR1 SGHNT, CDR2 YENEEA. Drawing the rest from reference TRBV11-3 and TRBJ2-3, the complete variable domain is EAGVVQSPRYKIIEKKQPVAFWCNPISGHNTLYWYLQNLGQGPELLIRYENEEAVDDSQLPKDRFSAERLKGVDSTLKIQPAELGDSAVYLCASSSGTSLFTDTQYFGPGTRLTVL.

This clone appeared a few times. A read error may explain this, as a much larger clone is one base away. The chain recombines TRBV29-1 with TRBJ1-1; D unresolved. Germline values: CDR1 SQVTM, CDR2 ANQGSEA. This CDR3 region has 11 residues. CDR3 loop: CRVAGNTEAFF. DNA of the CDR3: TGCCGCGTTGCAGGGAACACTGAAGCTTTCTTT.

V is TRBV27 and J is TRBJ2-7; 8 positions agree with TRBD2. In germline, CDR1 is MNHEY, CDR2 SMNVEV (reference sequence). V shed 5 bases, J shed 3 bases, and the junction held 9 bases outside the gene matches. The CDR3 loop spans 15 amino acids. In DNA, the CDR3 is TGTGCCAGCAGTATGTCCAGCGGGAGATTCTACGAGCAGTACTTC. As protein: CASSMSSGRFYEQYF.

The chain is built from TRBV28 and TRBJ2-7, with a possible D match to TRBD1 (6 bases). The CDR3 length is 16 residues. From germline, CDR1 is MDHEN and CDR2 SYDVKM. Trimming pared 4 bases from V and 1 base from J, leaving 17 bases between. In DNA, the CDR3 is TGTGCCAGCAGTTGGCGCGGACAGTCGTCGTCCTACGAGCAGTACTTC. It is translated as CASSWRGQSSSYEQYF.

The CDR3 nucleotides are TGTGCCAGCAGCTCCCTGTGGGGCGCCTCTAACTATGGCTACACCTTC. It codes for CASSSLWGASNYGYTF. This rearrangement joins TRBV7-9 to TRBJ1-2, with a possible D match to TRBD1 (5 bases). The CDR3 runs to 16 residues. V was shortened by 4 bases and J by 0 bases, with 15 bases between the two germline ends. Germline V gene lookup returns CDR1 SEHNR and CDR2 FQNEAQ (reference sequence).

This clone has just a few counts. The chain is built from TRBV30 and TRBJ2-2; D gene ambiguous. The CDR3 length is 13 residues. Germline assignment: CDR1 GTSNPN and CDR2 SVGIG (reference sequence). V lost 2 bases and J 3 bases, leaving 7 bases between the germline ends. The CDR3 reads CAWSPSYTGELFF. As DNA, the CDR3 is TGTGCCTGGAGTCCAAGTTACACCGGGGAGCTGTTTTTT.

The count of this clone is one. This chain uses TRBV29-1 with TRBJ2-1; D may match TRBD1 or TRBD2 (5 bases each). Per germline, CDR1 SQVTM and CDR2 ANQGSEA. Trimming shortened V by 2 bases and J by 12 bases, and 14 bases separated the two germline ends. This CDR3 has 12 residues. The CDR3 here is CSVEPRDEGQFF. The CDR3 DNA is TGCAGCGTTGAACCCCGGGACGAAGGGCAGTTCTTC.

This CDR3 reads CASSPDRHVVLTF. DNA of the CDR3: TGTGCCAGCAGCCCGGACAGGCACGTCGTCCTGACTTTC. This chain joins TRBV5-4 and TRBJ2-6, with 7 bases identical to TRBD1. Per germline, CDR1 SGHNT and CDR2 YYREEE (reference sequence). The CDR3 totals 13 residues. V lost 4 bases to trimming and J lost 12 bases; unmatched junction nucleotides: 7.

The genes are TRBV11-3 and TRBJ2-3; TRBD2 might be the D (6 bases). The germline V gene has CDR1 SGHNT and CDR2 YENEEA. CDR3 length equals 15 residues. V shed 5 bases and J shed 2 bases, with 14 bases lying between them. The DNA for the CDR3 is TGTGCCAGCAGCCTTGGCGGGGCCCACACAGATACGCAGTATTTT. It specifies CASSLGGAHTDTQYF.

The chain links TRBV7-6 to TRBJ2-3; 8 positions agree with TRBD2. The ends lost 4 bases at V and 2 bases at J; junction bases unmatched: 17. There are 19 residues in the CDR3. CDR1 and CDR2 (germline): SGHVS, FNYEAQ. The CDR3 region is CASSSPSRSGRSDTDTQYF. CDR3 nucleotides: TGTGCCAGCAGCTCTCCTTCCAGAAGCGGGAGATCTGACACAGATACGCAGTATTTT.

The chain carries TRBV7-9 and TRBJ2-3; 7 bases are shared with TRBD2. The ends lost 5 bases at V and 0 bases at J; junction bases unmatched: 11. Germline CDR1 reads SEHNR; CDR2 reads FQNEAQ (reference sequence). The CDR3 runs to 17 residues. Written as DNA, the CDR3 is TGTGCCAGCAGCCCTAGGACCGGGACTACAAGCACAGATACGCAGTATTTT. Its translation: CASSPRTGTTSTDTQYF. Full variable domain (missing parts from reference TRBV7-9 and TRBJ2-3): DTGVSQNPRHKITKRGQNVTFRCDPISEHNRLYWYRQTLGQGPEFLTYFQNEAQLEKSRLLSDRFSAERPKGSFSTLEIQRTEQGDSAMYLCASSPRTGTTSTDTQYFGPGTRLTVL.

The chain joins TRBV5-4 to TRBJ1-3; D perhaps matches TRBD1 (5 bases). This CDR3 region has 15 residues. From germline, CDR1 is SGHNT and CDR2 YYREEE (reference sequence). V lost 0 bases, J lost 9 bases, and 16 bases lay in between. This CDR3 reads CASSLEDGTSGTIYF. The CDR3 bases are TGTGCCAGCAGCTTGGAGGACGGGACTTCGGGCACCATATATTTT.

This clone was seen only once. The rearrangement links TRBV6-1 to TRBJ2-2; D is uncertain. The CDR3 is 12 amino acids. V was pared by 2 bases and J by 6 bases, with 4 bases between. CDR1 is MNHNS, CDR2 SASEGT, per germline. The CDR3 DNA follows: TGTGCCAGCAGTGAATGGCCCGGGGAGCTGTTTTTT. This codes for CASSEWPGELFF.

The gene calls are TRBV7-7 and TRBJ2-7, with no clear D. Trimming removed 0 bases at V and 2 bases at J, with 11 bases between. The CDR3 is 15 amino acids. CDR1 is SSHAT and CDR2 is FNYEAQ in the germline V gene (reference sequence). The CDR3 DNA follows: TGTGCCAGCAGCTTAGCAGGGAATAGGACCTACGAGCAGTACTTC. Encoded protein: CASSLAGNRTYEQYF.

The J gene is TRBJ2-7, the V gene TRBV18, with D uncertain. Between the trimmed V and J ends, which lost 4 bases and 4 bases, there was a span of 8 bases. The CDR3 consists of 12 residues. The germline CDR1 and CDR2 sequences are KGHSH and LQKENI. The CDR3 sequence: CASSLNNYEQYF. In DNA form, the CDR3 reads TGTGCCAGCTCACTTAACAATTACGAGCAGTACTTC.

As for this clone: It is likely a read error: a sequence one base away is far more abundant. The sample carries other DNA sequences with the same CDR3. The CDR3 is CAISESGTGGFMTEAFF. The DNA of the CDR3 is TGTGCCATCAGTGAGTCCGGGACAGGGGGCTTTATGACTGAAGCCTTCTTT. The V gene is TRBV10-3, the J gene TRBJ1-1; TRBD1 matches 12 bases. There are 17 residues in the CDR3. Germline CDR1 and CDR2: ENHRY and SYGVKD.

V usage is TRBV4-2 and J usage is TRBJ1-2, with D possibly TRBD1 on 6 matching bases. Per germline, CDR1 LGHNA and CDR2 YNFKEQ. The ends were cut back, 5 bases at V and 2 bases at J, with 9 bases in the middle. The CDR3 is 13 residues long. The CDR3 sequence is CASSYDRNYGYTF. CDR3 sequence (DNA): TGTGCCAGCAGCTATGACAGGAACTATGGCTACACCTTC.

Details on this clone: No DNA is shown, since the ends of the CDR3 on it are uncertain; the CDR3 is the one TCRdb lists. The J gene is TRBJ2-5, the V gene TRBV29-1; the table gives TRBD1 as D, unverified against the DNA. The CDR3 is 14 amino acids in total, end residues counted. The germline CDR1 and CDR2 sequences are SQVTM and ANQGSEA. The CDR3 is CSVRARERGYEQYF.

The CDR3 protein is CASSQGRRGKTEAFF. The CDR3, as DNA: TGCGCCAGCAGCCAAGGTCGCAGGGGGAAAACTGAAGCTTTCTTT. The chain combines TRBV4-1 with TRBJ1-1, with TRBD1 identical over 7 bases. V shed 1 base, J shed 5 bases, and the junction held 7 bases outside the gene matches. This CDR3 has 15 amino acids. Germline V gene lookup returns CDR1 MGHRA and CDR2 YSYEKL.

With regard to this clone: Sequence at one end of the junction differs from germline and may be a read error. The DNA of the CDR3 is TGCGCCAGCAGCCTTCCGAGTCCCGAAAGCTCCTACGAGCAGTACTTC. Its protein is CASSLPSPESSYEQYF. The chain combines TRBV7-2 with TRBJ2-7, with D hard to call. CDR1 and CDR2 (germline): SGHTA, FQGNSA. This CDR3 contains 16 residues.

This rearrangement joins TRBV2 to TRBJ2-7; D is perhaps TRBD1 (5 bases). V lost 8 bases to trimming and J lost 4 bases, with 21 bases between them. Germline CDR1 reads SNHLY; CDR2 reads FYNNEI. This CDR3 comprises 15 residues. CDR3 DNA: TGTGCCAGCCTCATTGTAGCAGGGAACGTTTACGAGCAGTACTTC. Amino acids: CASLIVAGNVYEQYF.

This chain connects TRBV27 to TRBJ2-3, with TRBD2 identical over 16 bases. Germline CDR1 is MNHEY and CDR2 is SMNVEV (reference sequence). The CDR3 totals 19 residues. Trimming took 5 bases from V and 3 from J; bases not matched to a gene: 11. The CDR3 DNA is TGTGCCAGCAGTATCTGGGGACTAGCGGGAGGGTTGGGTACAGATACGCAGTATTTT. Translated: CASSIWGLAGGLGTDTQYF.

The genes are TRBV18 and TRBJ2-2; TRBD1 is a possible D gene (6 bases). V was pared by 3 bases and J by 1 base, with 12 bases between. Germline V gene lookup returns CDR1 KGHSH and CDR2 LQKENI. The CDR3 is 16 residues long. The CDR3 reads CASSPSRDMNTGELFF. The CDR3 DNA follows: TGTGCCAGCTCACCTAGCCGGGACATGAACACCGGGGAGCTGTTTTTT.

The rearrangement links TRBV6-5 to TRBJ1-1; D is perhaps TRBD1 (6 bases). Trimming pared 6 bases from V and 5 bases from J, leaving 13 bases between. This CDR3 is 13 amino acids long. Germline assignment: CDR1 MNHEY and CDR2 SVGAGI. The CDR3 region is CASSRDMRTEAFF. DNA of the CDR3: TGTGCCAGCAGCCGGGACATGCGGACTGAAGCTTTCTTT.